In this sample, the clone carrying this T cell receptor beta chain turned up many times. Its antigen is not known. This sample was taken from a study of post-analysis software for immune sequencing data. Whole-study results and caveats: Patients with multiple sclerosis recorded significantly lower normalized Chao1 diversity than controls, the study found. Patients used about 5 TRBV segments, including TRBV5-6, TRBV5-1 and TRBV20-1, more often than controls.

Per germline, CDR1 MGHDK and CDR2 SYGVNS. The CDR3 has 12 amino acids. The V gene lost 4 bases and the J gene lost 3 bases, with 4 bases spanning the gap. Carried by the TCR beta cDNA libraries were unique molecular identifiers. T cells numbering roughly 1 to 11 million yielded cDNA molecules that totaled roughly 500,000. TCRdb itself ran the PCR reads through MiXCR, one entry per CDR3 protein. The sample shows roughly 800,000 distinct CDR3 sequences, 46% of them seen only once. The sequenced sample was blood. The chain employs TRBV25-1 and TRBJ2-1; D unclear. This TCR was recovered from a girl between 10 and 17 years old with multiple sclerosis. The CDR3, as DNA: TGTGCCAGCAGTGGGGGCTACAATGAGCAGTTCTTC. Protein product: CASSGGYNEQFF.